These T cell receptor beta chains were read from a single sample in a study of blood T cell repertoires in COVID-19. TCRdb's copy holds only in-frame clones and misses some; the assay was immunoSEQ multiplex PCR. The sample consists of 250,000 to 400,000 clones, around 90% of them appearing once. The sample comprised peripheral blood. Source of these receptors: a woman aged 25 to 39 with COVID-19, enrolled during active disease. CDR3s include the opening cysteine and the closing phenylalanine or tryptophan. D genes are given only for firm matches. Size is omitted from some rows. Given values are once, few, many or a class for expanded clones.

d_gene,abundance,j_gene,v_gene,CDR3nt,CDR3aa
-,-,TRBJ1-2,TRBV12-3/TRBV12-4,TGTGCCAGCACTGGGGGGACCTCCTATGGCTACACCTTC,CASTGGTSYGYTF
-,-,TRBJ1-4,TRBV3-1/TRBV3-2,TGTGCCAGCAGCCAACTGCCCCGGTTGCGAGGAGATGAAAAACTGTTTTTT,CASSQLPRLRGDEKLFF
TRBD1,-,TRBJ1-4,TRBV18,TGTGCCAGCTCACCACCGTCCAGGGGGCAAGAAAAACTGTTTTTT,CASSPPSRGQEKLFF
-,-,TRBJ2-3,TRBV11-2,TGTGCCAGCAGCTTAGGGAGTCCTAGCACAGATACGCAGTATTTT,CASSLGSPSTDTQYF
-,-,TRBJ1-1,TRBV4-2,TGTGCCAGCAGCCAAGAGCCAGGTACGGGAACTGAAGCTTTCTTT,CASSQEPGTGTEAFF
TRBD2,-,TRBJ2-1,TRBV19,TGTGCCAGTAGTTTAGGGACTAGCGGGAGGGCCTACAATGAGCAGTTCTTC,CASSLGTSGRAYNEQFF
TRBD1,-,TRBJ1-1,TRBV2,TGTGCCAGCAGTGAAGGCAGGGGGGCTTTCTTT,CASSEGRGAFF
TRBD2,once,TRBJ2-3,TRBV7-3,TGTGCCAGCAGCCGACTAGCGGGAGGTCAAGATACGCAGTATTTT,CASSRLAGGQDTQYF
-,-,TRBJ1-3,TRBV21-1,TGTGCCAGCAGCAATAGAGACAGGGGAGACACCATATATTTT,CASSNRDRGDTIYF
-,-,TRBJ2-5,TRBV19,TGTGCCAGTAGTATCATGGAGACCCAGTACTTC,CASSIMETQYF
TRBD1,-,TRBJ2-5,TRBV10-3,TGTGCCATCAGACAGGGGGCGGAAGAGACCCAGTACTTC,CAIRQGAEETQYF
-,once,TRBJ1-4,TRBV28,TGTGCCAGCAGTCCCGGGGGTGGGACGAATGAAAAACTGTTTTTT,CASSPGGGTNEKLFF
TRBD1,-,TRBJ2-3,TRBV5-8,TGTGCCAGCAGCCTACAGGGGGCAGCAGATACGCAGTATTTT,CASSLQGAADTQYF
-,-,TRBJ1-5,TRBV5-1,TGCGCCAGCAGCTTGGGCCCCGGGACTGATTATAGCAATCAGCCCCAGCATTTT,CASSLGPGTDYSNQPQHF
TRBD1,once,TRBJ2-1,TRBV5-1,TGCGCCAGCAGCGCCGGGACAGGGGGCTGGAATGAGCAGTTCTTC,CASSAGTGGWNEQFF